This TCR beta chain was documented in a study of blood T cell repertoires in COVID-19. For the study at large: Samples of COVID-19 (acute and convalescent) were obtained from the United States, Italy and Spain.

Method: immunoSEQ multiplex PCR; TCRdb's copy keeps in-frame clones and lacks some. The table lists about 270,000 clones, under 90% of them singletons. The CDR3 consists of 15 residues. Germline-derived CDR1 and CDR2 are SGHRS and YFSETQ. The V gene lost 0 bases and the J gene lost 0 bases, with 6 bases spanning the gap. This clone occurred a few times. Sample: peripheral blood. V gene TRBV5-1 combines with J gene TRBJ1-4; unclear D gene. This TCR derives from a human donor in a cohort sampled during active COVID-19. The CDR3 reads CASSLGHATNEKLFF. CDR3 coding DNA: TGCGCCAGCAGCTTGGGACACGCAACTAATGAAAAACTGTTTTTT.